This TCR beta chain was retrieved from a study of shared clonotypes between healthy human individuals. Study-wide findings and caveats: Non-shared clonotypes had lower generation probabilities than clonotypes shared by all four sorted-subset donors.

Trimming took off 3 bases at V and 7 bases at J, with 9 bases between the two ends. Germline V gives CDR1 MNHEY, CDR2 SMNVEV (reference sequence). The CDR3 loop spans 13 amino acids. Only in-frame clones appear in the TCRdb table, and some are missing; sequencing was by immunoSEQ multiplex PCR. The repertoire includes a few million clones, about 94% of them detected once, and 1.5% to 2% sits in the top ten. Turning to this clone: Its cognate antigen is unknown.

Positively selected for CCR7, the CD45RO-negative cells used as naive CD8 cells excluded terminally differentiated effector memory CD45RA+ cells. This clonotype was sampled from a man between 18 and 35 years old in good health. Some clones in this sample may be carry-over from other donors' samples. Material for sequencing was naive CD8+ T cells from PBMCs. V usage is TRBV27 and J usage is TRBJ2-2, with a tentative D call TRBD2 (6 bases). The CDR3 protein is CASSFRGIGELFF. For the CDR3, the DNA is TGTGCCAGCAGTTTCCGGGGGATCGGGGAGCTGTTTTTT.